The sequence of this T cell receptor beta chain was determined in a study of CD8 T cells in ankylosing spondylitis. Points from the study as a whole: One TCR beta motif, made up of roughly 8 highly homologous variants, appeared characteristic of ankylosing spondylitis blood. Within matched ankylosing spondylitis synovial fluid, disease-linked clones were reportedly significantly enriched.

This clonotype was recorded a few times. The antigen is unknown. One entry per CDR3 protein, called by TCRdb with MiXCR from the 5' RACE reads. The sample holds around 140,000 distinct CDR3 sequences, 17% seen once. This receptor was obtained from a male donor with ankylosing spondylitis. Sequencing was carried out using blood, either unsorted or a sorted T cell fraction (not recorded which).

The CDR3 region has the DNA TGTGCCAGCGGGACGGAGAAAAACATTCAGTACTTC. This translates into CASGTEKNIQYF. The V call is TRBV28, the J call TRBJ2-4; either TRBD1 or TRBD2 may fit D (5 bases each). The germline gives CDR1 MDHEN, CDR2 SYDVKM. The CDR3 spans 12 residues. Trimming pared 8 bases from V and 4 bases from J, leaving 9 bases between. Variable domain in full (rest from reference TRBV28 and TRBJ2-4): DVKVTQSSRYLVKRTGEKVFLECVQDMDHENMFWYRQDPGLGLRLIYFSYDVKMKEKGDIPEGYSVSREKKERFSLILESASTNQTSMYLCASGTEKNIQYFGAGTRLSVL.